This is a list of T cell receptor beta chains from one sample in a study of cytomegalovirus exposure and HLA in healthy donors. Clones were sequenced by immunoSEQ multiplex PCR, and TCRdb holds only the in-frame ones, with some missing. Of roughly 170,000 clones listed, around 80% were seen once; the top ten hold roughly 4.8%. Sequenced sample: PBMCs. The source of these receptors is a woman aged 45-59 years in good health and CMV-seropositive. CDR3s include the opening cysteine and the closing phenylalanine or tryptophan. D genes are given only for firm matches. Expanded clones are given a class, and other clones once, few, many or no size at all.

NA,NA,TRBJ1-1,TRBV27,CASSGYRQNTEAFF,TGTGCCAGCAGTGGGTACAGACAGAACACTGAAGCTTTCTTT
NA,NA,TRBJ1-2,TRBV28,CASTSTGRFYGYTF,TGTGCCAGCACCTCAACGGGTCGGTTCTATGGCTACACCTTC
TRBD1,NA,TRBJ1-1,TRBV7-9,CASSVTGAPNTEAFF,TGTGCCAGCAGCGTGACAGGGGCCCCGAACACTGAAGCTTTCTTT
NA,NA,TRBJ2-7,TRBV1,CTSSQAPSGKGHEQYF,TGCACCAGCAGCCAGGCCCCTAGCGGGAAAGGTCACGAGCAGTACTTC
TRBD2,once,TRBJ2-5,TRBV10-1,CASSEALAVGTQYF,TGCGCCAGCAGTGAGGCTCTAGCGGTAGGGACCCAGTACTTC
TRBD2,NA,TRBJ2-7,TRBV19,CASSQREGLYEQYF,TGTGCCAGTAGTCAGCGGGAGGGCCTGTACGAGCAGTACTTC
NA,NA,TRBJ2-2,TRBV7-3,CASAAPGSELFF,TGTGCCAGCGCCGCTCCGGGTTCGGAGCTGTTTTTT
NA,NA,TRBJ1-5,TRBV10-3,CAISDSDRSQPQHF,TGTGCCATCAGTGATTCGGACAGAAGTCAGCCCCAGCATTTT
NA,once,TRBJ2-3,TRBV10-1,CASSVSSVSDTQYF,TGCGCCAGCAGTGTGTCTAGCGTGTCAGATACGCAGTATTTT
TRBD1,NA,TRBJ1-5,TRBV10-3,CAISRTGDQPQHF,TGTGCCATCAGTAGGACAGGAGATCAGCCCCAGCATTTT
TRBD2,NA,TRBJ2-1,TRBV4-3,CASSQGLAGVQEQFF,TGCGCCAGCAGCCAAGGACTAGCGGGGGTACAGGAGCAGTTCTTC
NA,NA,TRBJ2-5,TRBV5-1,CASSPRGGRGPSGETQYF,TGCGCCAGCAGCCCCCGGGGAGGCAGGGGGCCTAGCGGAGAGACCCAGTACTTC
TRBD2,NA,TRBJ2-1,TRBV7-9,CASSLLAGGFYNEQFF,TGTGCCAGCAGCTTACTGGCGGGAGGATTCTACAATGAGCAGTTCTTC
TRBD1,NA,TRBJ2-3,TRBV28,CASSPPLGQGADTQYF,TGTGCCAGCAGTCCCCCCCTCGGGCAGGGGGCAGATACGCAGTATTTT
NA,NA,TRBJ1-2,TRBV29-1,CSVEDTPDGGYTF,TGCAGCGTTGAAGATACTCCGGACGGCGGGTACACCTTC
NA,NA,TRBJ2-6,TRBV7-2,CASSLRGVLTF,TGTGCCAGCAGCCTTAGGGGCGTCCTGACTTTC
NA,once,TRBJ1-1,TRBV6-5,CASSVQRRAEAFF,TGTGCCAGCAGTGTTCAGCGGCGGGCTGAAGCTTTCTTT
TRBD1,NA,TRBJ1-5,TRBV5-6,CASSLTGGQQPQHF,TGTGCCAGCAGCCTTACAGGGGGACAACAGCCCCAGCATTTT
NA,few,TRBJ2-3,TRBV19,CASNRGAIDTQYF,TGTGCCAGTAATCGGGGGGCGATAGATACGCAGTATTTT
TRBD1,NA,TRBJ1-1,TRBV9,CASSPQGGWAEAFF,TGTGCCAGCAGTCCTCAAGGGGGCTGGGCTGAAGCTTTCTTT
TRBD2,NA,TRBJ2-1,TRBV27,CASSLRREGGNEQFF,TGTGCCAGCAGTCTCCGGCGGGAGGGTGGGAATGAGCAGTTCTTC
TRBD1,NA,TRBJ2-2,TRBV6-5,CASSRGTGVTGELFF,TGTGCCAGCAGTAGGGGGACAGGGGTTACCGGGGAGCTGTTTTTT
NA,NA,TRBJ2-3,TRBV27,CASSLYAIAGLTSTDTQYF,TGTGCCAGCAGTTTATACGCGATCGCAGGTCTCACTAGCACAGATACGCAGTATTTT
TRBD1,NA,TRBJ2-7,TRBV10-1,CAPPGQESYEQYF,TGCGCCCCTCCGGGACAGGAGTCCTACGAGCAGTACTTC
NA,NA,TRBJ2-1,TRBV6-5,CASSTDKASYNEQFF,TGTGCCAGCAGTACAGACAAAGCCTCCTACAATGAGCAGTTCTTC